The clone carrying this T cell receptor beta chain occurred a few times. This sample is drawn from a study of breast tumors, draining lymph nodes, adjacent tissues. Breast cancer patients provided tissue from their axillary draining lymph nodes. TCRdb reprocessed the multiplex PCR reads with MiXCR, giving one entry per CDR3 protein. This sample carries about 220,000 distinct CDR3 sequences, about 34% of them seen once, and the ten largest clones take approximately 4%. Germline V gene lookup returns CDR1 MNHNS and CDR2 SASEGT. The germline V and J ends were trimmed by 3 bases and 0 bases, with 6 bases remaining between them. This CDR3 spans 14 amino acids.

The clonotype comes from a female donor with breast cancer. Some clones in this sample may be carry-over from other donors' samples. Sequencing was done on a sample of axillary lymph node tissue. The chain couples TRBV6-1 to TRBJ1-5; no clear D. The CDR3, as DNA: TGTGCCAGCAGTGAGGATTATAGCAATCAGCCCCAGCATTTT. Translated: CASSEDYSNQPQHF.